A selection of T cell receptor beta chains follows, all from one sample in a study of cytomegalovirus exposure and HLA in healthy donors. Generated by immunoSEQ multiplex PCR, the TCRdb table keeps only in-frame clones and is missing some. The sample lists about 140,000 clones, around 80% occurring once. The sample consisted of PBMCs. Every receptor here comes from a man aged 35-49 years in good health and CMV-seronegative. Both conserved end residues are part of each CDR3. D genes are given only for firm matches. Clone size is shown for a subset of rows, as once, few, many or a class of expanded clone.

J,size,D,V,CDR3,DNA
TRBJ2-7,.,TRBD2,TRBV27,CASSLTGTSGVEQYF,TGTGCCAGCAGTTTGACCGGGACTAGCGGGGTTGAGCAGTACTTC
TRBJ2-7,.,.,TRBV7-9,CASSPRGFPTYEQYF,TGTGCCAGCAGCCCCAGGGGATTTCCAACCTACGAGCAGTACTTC
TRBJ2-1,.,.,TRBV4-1,CASSRGRGSESYNEQFF,TGCGCCAGCAGCCGAGGCCGGGGGTCGGAGTCCTACAATGAGCAGTTCTTC
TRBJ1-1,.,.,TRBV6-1,CATEGGGNTEAFF,TGTGCCACGGAGGGAGGGGGGAACACTGAAGCTTTCTTT
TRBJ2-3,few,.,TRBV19,CASSPRQFSSTDTQYF,TGTGCCAGTAGTCCCCGACAGTTTTCTAGCACAGATACGCAGTATTTT
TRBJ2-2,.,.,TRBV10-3,CAITQGGANTGELFF,TGTGCCATCACCCAGGGTGGGGCGAACACCGGGGAGCTGTTTTTT
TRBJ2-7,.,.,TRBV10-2,CASSEGGPGGSYEQYF,TGCGCCAGCAGTGAGGGGGGGCCAGGGGGCTCCTACGAGCAGTACTTC
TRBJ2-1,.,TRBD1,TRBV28,CASSQNRGQFF,TGTGCCAGCAGTCAAAACAGGGGGCAGTTCTTC
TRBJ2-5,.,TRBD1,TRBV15,CATSRDNPRQGNQETQYF,TGTGCCACCAGCAGAGATAACCCTCGACAGGGAAATCAAGAGACCCAGTACTTC
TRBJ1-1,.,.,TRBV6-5,CASSYAGGNTEAFF,TGTGCCAGCAGTTACGCTGGCGGGAACACTGAAGCTTTCTTT
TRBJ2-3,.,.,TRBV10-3,CAISEYGERDTQYF,TGTGCCATCAGTGAGTACGGGGAGAGGGATACGCAGTATTTT
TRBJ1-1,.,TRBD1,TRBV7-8,CASSLNHGQGSNTEAFF,TGTGCCAGCAGCTTAAATCACGGACAGGGGTCGAACACTGAAGCTTTCTTT
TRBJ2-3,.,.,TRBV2,CASTRSGALSTDTQYF,TGTGCCAGCACTCGGAGTGGGGCCCTGAGCACAGATACGCAGTATTTT
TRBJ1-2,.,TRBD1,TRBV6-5,CASSPPGQGSCGYTF,TGTGCCAGCAGTCCCCCGGGACAGGGGAGCTGCGGCTACACCTTC
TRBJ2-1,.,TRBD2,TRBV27,CASSPGRTSGAWDEQFF,TGTGCCAGCAGCCCTGGCCGCACTAGCGGGGCGTGGGATGAGCAGTTCTTC
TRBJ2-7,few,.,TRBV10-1,CASSESQGRFPAEQYF,TGCGCCAGCAGTGAGTCACAGGGACGTTTTCCCGCCGAGCAGTACTTC
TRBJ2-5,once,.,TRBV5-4,CASSWGTRGETQYF,TGTGCCAGCAGCTGGGGGACACGAGGAGAGACCCAGTACTTC
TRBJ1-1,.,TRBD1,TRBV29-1,CSVERRGPYEDNTEAFF,TGCAGCGTTGAACGCAGGGGGCCATATGAAGACAACACTGAAGCTTTCTTT
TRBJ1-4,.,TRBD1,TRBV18,CASSEGQGGNEKLFF,TGTGCCAGCTCAGAGGGACAGGGCGGTAATGAAAAACTGTTTTTT
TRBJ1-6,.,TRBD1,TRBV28,CASTETGRIPNSPLHF,TGTGCCAGCACCGAGACAGGGCGGATTCCTAATTCACCCCTCCACTTT
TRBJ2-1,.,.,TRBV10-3,CAISEDSPYVGSQFF,TGTGCCATCAGTGAGGACAGCCCCTACGTGGGGTCGCAGTTCTTC
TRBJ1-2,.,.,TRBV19,CASSTSPPGSGDYGYTF,TGTGCCAGTAGTACCTCCCCTCCGGGATCAGGTGACTATGGCTACACCTTC
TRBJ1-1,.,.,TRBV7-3,CASSLERQGEAFF,TGTGCCAGCAGCTTAGAACGGCAGGGGGAAGCTTTCTTT
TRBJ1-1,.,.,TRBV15,CATSIETEAFF,TGTGCCACCAGCATAGAAACAGAAGCTTTCTTT
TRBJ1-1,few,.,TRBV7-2,CASNGGTMNTEAFF,TGTGCCAGCAACGGGGGGACCATGAACACTGAAGCTTTCTTT
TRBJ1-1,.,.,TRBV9,CASSPPGGSTEAFF,TGTGCCAGCAGCCCACCGGGGGGTAGCACTGAAGCTTTCTTT
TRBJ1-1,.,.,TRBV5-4,CASSLAKDFNTEAFF,TGTGCCAGCAGCTTGGCCAAGGACTTTAACACTGAAGCTTTCTTT
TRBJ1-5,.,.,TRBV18,CASSLTQSRGVGEPQHF,TGTGCCAGCTCCCTAACTCAGAGTCGGGGAGTTGGGGAGCCCCAGCATTTT
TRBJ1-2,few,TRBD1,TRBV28,CASSLFLTGGDGYTF,TGTGCCAGCAGTTTATTCCTGACAGGGGGCGATGGCTACACCTTC
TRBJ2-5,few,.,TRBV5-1,CASSSPAGTQETQYF,TGCGCCAGCAGCTCTCCTGCGGGGACCCAAGAGACCCAGTACTTC
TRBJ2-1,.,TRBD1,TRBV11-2,CASSRGTGGFEQFF,TGTGCCAGCAGCCGAGGGACAGGGGGCTTTGAGCAGTTCTTC
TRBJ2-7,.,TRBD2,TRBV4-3,CASSQGISGGASYEQYF,TGCGCCAGCAGCCAAGGGATTAGCGGGGGGGCCTCCTACGAGCAGTACTTC
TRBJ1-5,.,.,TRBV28,CASSFLSIRVRDSNQPQHF,TGTGCCAGCAGTTTCTTAAGTATCAGGGTCCGAGATAGCAATCAGCCCCAGCATTTT
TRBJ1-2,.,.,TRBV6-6,CASSYMAVTGGYTF,TGCGCCAGCAGTTACATGGCCGTCACAGGTGGCTACACCTTC
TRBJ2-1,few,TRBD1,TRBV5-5,CASSRQGLYYNEQFF,TGTGCCAGCAGCAGACAGGGTCTTTACTACAATGAGCAGTTCTTC
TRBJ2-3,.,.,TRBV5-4,CASSLVADSTDTQYF,TGTGCCAGCAGCTTGGTAGCAGATAGCACAGATACGCAGTATTTT
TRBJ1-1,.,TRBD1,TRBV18,CASSRTGRNTEAFF,TGTGCCAGCTCACGGACAGGGAGGAACACTGAAGCTTTCTTT
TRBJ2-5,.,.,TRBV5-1,CASSLVLEGSETQYF,TGCGCCAGCAGCTTGGTCTTGGAGGGTTCTGAGACCCAGTACTTC
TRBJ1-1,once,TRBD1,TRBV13,CASSFIRGQGLGGPEAFF,TGTGCCAGCAGCTTCATCCGAGGACAGGGATTGGGTGGGCCTGAAGCTTTCTTT
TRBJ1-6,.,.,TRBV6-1,CASSEPGVNSPLHF,TGTGCCAGCAGTGAACCCGGGGTTAATTCACCCCTCCACTTT
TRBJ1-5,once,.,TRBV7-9,CASSEDSQPQHF,TGTGCCAGCAGTGAGGACAGTCAGCCCCAGCATTTT
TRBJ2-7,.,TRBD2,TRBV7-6,CASSLVSSGGNNEQYF,TGTGCCAGCAGCTTAGTGTCTAGCGGGGGAAATAACGAGCAGTACTTC
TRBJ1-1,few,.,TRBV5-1,CASSVSRVNTEAFF,TGCGCCAGCAGCGTAAGCAGGGTGAACACTGAAGCTTTCTTT
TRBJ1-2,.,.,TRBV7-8,CASSLTSDYGYTF,TGTGCCAGCAGTCTAACCAGCGACTATGGCTACACCTTC
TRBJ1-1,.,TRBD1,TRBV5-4,CASKGGQGDTEAFF,TGTGCCAGCAAAGGGGGACAGGGGGACACTGAAGCTTTCTTT